These T cell receptor beta chains were read from a single sample in a study of blood T cells in healthy people across ages. TCRdb fed the 5' RACE reads into MiXCR, producing one record per CDR3 protein. Found here are under 950,000 distinct CDR3 sequences, 22% of them singletons; the top ten hold about 20%. Sequenced sample: blood. All receptors derive from a man aged 65-85 years in good health. Both conserved end residues are part of each CDR3. The D gene is left open where the match is weak. Clone size appears in some rows only: once, few, many, or a class for an expanded clone.

clone size: -
J gene: TRBJ2-7
CDR3 length: 19
D gene: TRBD1
V gene: TRBV11-2
CDR3 protein: CASSNAGTGSWGWFYEQYF
CDR3 DNA: TGTGCCAGCAGCAATGCCGGGACAGGTTCCTGGGGATGGTTTTACGAGCAGTACTTC

clone size: once
J gene: TRBJ1-3
CDR3 length: 18
D gene: -
V gene: TRBV12-3/TRBV12-4
CDR3 protein: CASSLLLQVLFSGNTIYF
CDR3 DNA: TGTGCCAGCAGTTTATTATTGCAGGTCCTTTTCTCTGGAAACACCATATATTTT

clone size: many
J gene: TRBJ2-6
CDR3 length: 16
D gene: -
V gene: TRBV5-5
CDR3 protein: CASSLMQGSGANVLTF
CDR3 DNA: TGTGCCAGCAGCTTGATGCAAGGGTCTGGGGCCAACGTCCTGACTTTC

clone size: -
J gene: TRBJ1-1
CDR3 length: 14
D gene: -
V gene: TRBV10-1
CDR3 protein: CASSEPQGSTEAFF
CDR3 DNA: TGCGCCAGCAGTGAGCCCCAGGGGAGCACTGAAGCTTTCTTT

clone size: -
J gene: TRBJ1-1
CDR3 length: 14
D gene: -
V gene: TRBV12-3/TRBV12-4
CDR3 protein: CASSTDTMNTEAFF
CDR3 DNA: TGTGCCAGCAGCACTGACACGATGAACACTGAAGCTTTCTTT

clone size: once
J gene: TRBJ2-5
CDR3 length: 12
D gene: -
V gene: TRBV19
CDR3 protein: CASSIQPETQYF
CDR3 DNA: TGTGCCAGTAGTATTCAGCCGGAGACCCAGTACTTC

clone size: -
J gene: TRBJ2-1
CDR3 length: 19
D gene: TRBD2
V gene: TRBV6-2/TRBV6-3
CDR3 protein: CASTRGALAGGQVHNEQFF
CDR3 DNA: TGTGCCAGCACCCGGGGGGCACTAGCGGGGGGCCAAGTACACAATGAGCAGTTCTTC

clone size: -
J gene: TRBJ2-2
CDR3 length: 14
D gene: -
V gene: TRBV12-3/TRBV12-4
CDR3 protein: CASSFAGPTGELFF
CDR3 DNA: TGTGCCAGCAGTTTCGCGGGGCCCACCGGGGAGCTGTTTTTT

clone size: -
J gene: TRBJ1-1
CDR3 length: 15
D gene: -
V gene: TRBV28
CDR3 protein: CASSLLRTINTEAFF
CDR3 DNA: TGTGCCAGCAGTTTATTAAGGACAATTAACACTGAAGCTTTCTTT

clone size: -
J gene: TRBJ2-2
CDR3 length: 15
D gene: TRBD1
V gene: TRBV13
CDR3 protein: CASSATGLMSGELFF
CDR3 DNA: TGTGCCAGCAGCGCGACAGGGTTGATGTCCGGGGAGCTGTTTTTT

clone size: few
J gene: TRBJ2-5
CDR3 length: 19
D gene: -
V gene: TRBV21-1
CDR3 protein: CASSKLGERTLTDQETQYF
CDR3 DNA: TGTGCCAGCAGCAAACTGGGGGAAAGAACCCTAACTGACCAAGAGACCCAGTACTTC

clone size: few
J gene: TRBJ2-2
CDR3 length: 19
D gene: TRBD2
V gene: TRBV12-3/TRBV12-4
CDR3 protein: CASVLAFLAGGHGTGELFF
CDR3 DNA: TGTGCCAGCGTCCTCGCCTTCCTAGCGGGAGGGCATGGGACCGGGGAGCTGTTTTTT

clone size: -
J gene: TRBJ2-3
CDR3 length: 13
D gene: -
V gene: TRBV20-1
CDR3 protein: CSARDPVTDTQYF
CDR3 DNA: TGCAGTGCTAGAGATCCTGTCACAGATACGCAGTATTTT

clone size: -
J gene: TRBJ2-5
CDR3 length: 19
D gene: TRBD2
V gene: TRBV3-1
CDR3 protein: CASSQARRDGTSASGTQYF
CDR3 DNA: TGTGCCAGCAGCCAAGCGCGGAGGGATGGGACTAGCGCGTCGGGCACCCAGTACTTC

clone size: -
J gene: TRBJ1-2
CDR3 length: 15
D gene: -
V gene: TRBV7-9
CDR3 protein: CASIRTDRAGYGYTF
CDR3 DNA: TGTGCCAGCATACGGACAGACCGGGCGGGCTATGGCTACACCTTC

clone size: few
J gene: TRBJ2-1
CDR3 length: 13
D gene: -
V gene: TRBV7-2
CDR3 protein: CASSPGRQVPGFF
CDR3 DNA: TGTGCCAGCAGCCCCGGCCGCCAGGTACCCGGGTTCTTC

clone size: few
J gene: TRBJ2-3
CDR3 length: 14
D gene: TRBD2
V gene: TRBV18
CDR3 protein: CASSQSGETDTQYF
CDR3 DNA: TGTGCCAGCTCACAGAGCGGGGAAACAGATACGCAGTATTTT

clone size: -
J gene: TRBJ1-4
CDR3 length: 13
D gene: -
V gene: TRBV18
CDR3 protein: CASSPGNNEKLFF
CDR3 DNA: TGTGCCAGCTCACCAGGGAATAATGAAAAACTGTTTTTT

clone size: -
J gene: TRBJ1-1
CDR3 length: 17
D gene: TRBD1
V gene: TRBV6-5
CDR3 protein: CASSYDPGQGYIPEAFF
CDR3 DNA: TGTGCCAGCAGTTACGACCCGGGACAGGGATATATTCCTGAAGCTTTCTTT

clone size: many
J gene: TRBJ1-3
CDR3 length: 16
D gene: -
V gene: TRBV28
CDR3 protein: CASIDRGRASGNTIYF
CDR3 DNA: TGTGCCAGCATCGACCGAGGCCGGGCCTCAGGAAACACCATATATTTT

clone size: few
J gene: TRBJ2-5
CDR3 length: 16
D gene: -
V gene: TRBV5-6
CDR3 protein: CASSLSMARNQETQYF
CDR3 DNA: TGTGCCAGCAGCTTAAGTATGGCTCGAAACCAAGAGACCCAGTACTTC

clone size: -
J gene: TRBJ2-3
CDR3 length: 18
D gene: TRBD2
V gene: TRBV6-2/TRBV6-3
CDR3 protein: CASGTTSGLWSLTDTQYF
CDR3 DNA: TGTGCCAGCGGGACGACTAGCGGACTATGGAGCCTCACAGATACGCAGTATTTT

clone size: -
J gene: TRBJ2-3
CDR3 length: 14
D gene: -
V gene: TRBV29-1
CDR3 protein: CSVIPGSTTDTQCF
CDR3 DNA: TGCAGCGTCATACCCGGATCTACGACAGATACGCAGTGTTTT

clone size: many
J gene: TRBJ1-6
CDR3 length: 11
D gene: -
V gene: TRBV7-2
CDR3 protein: CASSVGRPLHF
CDR3 DNA: TGTGCCAGCAGCGTCGGGAGGCCGCTCCACTTT

clone size: -
J gene: TRBJ1-5
CDR3 length: 15
D gene: TRBD1
V gene: TRBV18
CDR3 protein: CASSPTGPSNQPQHF
CDR3 DNA: TGTGCCAGCTCACCGACAGGGCCTAGCAATCAGCCCCAGCATTTT

clone size: few
J gene: TRBJ1-5
CDR3 length: 15
D gene: -
V gene: TRBV20-1
CDR3 protein: CSARDKGGSNQPQHF
CDR3 DNA: TGCAGTGCTAGAGATAAGGGGGGGAGCAATCAGCCCCAGCATTTT

clone size: -
J gene: TRBJ2-1
CDR3 length: 12
D gene: -
V gene: TRBV6-6
CDR3 protein: CANSQQAGEQFF
CDR3 DNA: TGTGCCAACAGCCAACAGGCGGGTGAGCAGTTCTTC

clone size: few
J gene: TRBJ2-7
CDR3 length: 15
D gene: -
V gene: TRBV5-1
CDR3 protein: CASRPRGGQSYEQYF
CDR3 DNA: TGCGCCAGCAGGCCCCGAGGTGGGCAGTCCTACGAGCAGTACTTC

clone size: few
J gene: TRBJ2-1
CDR3 length: 12
D gene: TRBD1
V gene: TRBV7-9
CDR3 protein: CASSLDRDKQFF
CDR3 DNA: TGTGCCAGCAGCTTGGACAGGGACAAACAGTTCTTC

clone size: -
J gene: TRBJ1-1
CDR3 length: 15
D gene: -
V gene: TRBV5-1
CDR3 protein: CASSLRKPENTEAFF
CDR3 DNA: TGCGCCAGCAGCTTGAGAAAGCCCGAGAACACTGAAGCTTTCTTT

clone size: -
J gene: TRBJ2-2
CDR3 length: 15
D gene: -
V gene: TRBV5-1
CDR3 protein: CASSLAGPGSGELFF
CDR3 DNA: TGCGCCAGCAGCTTGGCCGGGCCTGGGAGCGGGGAGCTGTTTTTT

clone size: -
J gene: TRBJ1-2
CDR3 length: 13
D gene: TRBD1
V gene: TRBV20-1
CDR3 protein: CSATKTGAQGLTF
CDR3 DNA: TGCAGTGCTACTAAGACAGGGGCGCAAGGCCTTACCTTC

clone size: -
J gene: TRBJ2-1
CDR3 length: 13
D gene: TRBD2
V gene: TRBV7-2
CDR3 protein: CASSLALAGEQFF
CDR3 DNA: TGTGCCAGCAGCTTGGCCTTAGCGGGTGAGCAGTTCTTC

clone size: few
J gene: TRBJ1-1
CDR3 length: 14
D gene: -
V gene: TRBV11-1
CDR3 protein: CASSFGKPNTEAFF
CDR3 DNA: TGTGCCAGCAGCTTTGGCAAACCGAACACTGAAGCTTTCTTT

clone size: -
J gene: TRBJ2-5
CDR3 length: 14
D gene: -
V gene: TRBV7-2
CDR3 protein: CASSFPRTLETQYF
CDR3 DNA: TGTGCCAGCAGCTTCCCTCGGACCTTAGAGACCCAGTACTTC

clone size: few
J gene: TRBJ2-3
CDR3 length: 15
D gene: -
V gene: TRBV20-1
CDR3 protein: CSASSAGPSTDTQYF
CDR3 DNA: TGCAGTGCCAGCTCAGCGGGCCCTAGCACAGATACGCAGTATTTT

clone size: -
J gene: TRBJ2-1
CDR3 length: 12
D gene: TRBD2
V gene: TRBV6-5
CDR3 protein: CSARGGYNEQFF
CDR3 DNA: TGTAGTGCGCGGGGGGGGTACAATGAGCAGTTCTTC

clone size: -
J gene: TRBJ1-5
CDR3 length: 14
D gene: -
V gene: TRBV20-1
CDR3 protein: CSARDSRGNQPQHF
CDR3 DNA: TGCAGTGCCCGGGACTCGCGGGGCAATCAGCCCCAGCATTTT

clone size: many
J gene: TRBJ1-4
CDR3 length: 15
D gene: -
V gene: TRBV12-3/TRBV12-4
CDR3 protein: CASSLAPGGDEKLFF
CDR3 DNA: TGTGCCAGCAGTTTAGCTCCGGGGGGCGATGAAAAACTGTTTTTT

clone size: -
J gene: TRBJ2-3
CDR3 length: 15
D gene: TRBD1
V gene: TRBV7-2
CDR3 protein: CASISDRVGTDTQYF
CDR3 DNA: TGTGCCAGCATCAGTGACAGGGTCGGGACAGATACGCAGTATTTT

clone size: -
J gene: TRBJ2-1
CDR3 length: 15
D gene: -
V gene: TRBV24-1
CDR3 protein: CATSDSGHSYNEQFF
CDR3 DNA: TGTGCCACCAGTGACTCCGGGCACTCCTACAATGAGCAGTTCTTC

clone size: -
J gene: TRBJ1-2
CDR3 length: 13
D gene: -
V gene: TRBV2
CDR3 protein: CASSEVGVYGYTF
CDR3 DNA: TGTGCCAGCAGTGAAGTGGGTGTCTATGGCTACACCTTC

clone size: -
J gene: TRBJ1-2
CDR3 length: 14
D gene: -
V gene: TRBV6-6
CDR3 protein: CASSYSGAGYGYTF
CDR3 DNA: TGTGCCAGCAGTTACTCAGGGGCGGGCTATGGCTACACCTTC

clone size: -
J gene: TRBJ2-5
CDR3 length: 15
D gene: TRBD1
V gene: TRBV4-3
CDR3 protein: CASSQERQGRFSQYF
CDR3 DNA: TGCGCCAGCAGCCAAGAGAGACAGGGGAGGTTCTCCCAGTACTTC

clone size: -
J gene: TRBJ2-1
CDR3 length: 14
D gene: -
V gene: TRBV7-9
CDR3 protein: CASSPFGTRNEQFF
CDR3 DNA: TGTGCCAGCAGCCCTTTTGGGACGCGCAATGAGCAGTTCTTC

clone size: few
J gene: TRBJ2-5
CDR3 length: 12
D gene: -
V gene: TRBV6-5
CDR3 protein: CASSYKGATQYF
CDR3 DNA: TGTGCCAGCAGTTACAAAGGGGCAACCCAGTACTTC

clone size: -
J gene: TRBJ1-1
CDR3 length: 15
D gene: -
V gene: TRBV27
CDR3 protein: CASSLSRALNTEAFF
CDR3 DNA: TGTGCCAGCAGTTTATCCAGGGCCCTAAACACTGAAGCTTTCTTT

clone size: -
J gene: TRBJ2-1
CDR3 length: 15
D gene: TRBD1
V gene: TRBV6-6
CDR3 protein: CASSYRQGTYNEQFF
CDR3 DNA: TGTGCCAGCAGTTACCGACAGGGAACCTACAATGAGCAGTTCTTC